The 16 T cell receptor beta chains given below trace back to one sample, sequenced in a study of blood T cell repertoires in COVID-19. Data came from immunoSEQ multiplex PCR; TCRdb stores just in-frame clones and leaves some out. Among fewer than 350,000 clones listed, around 89% were seen once. Sequences were obtained from peripheral blood. Receptors originate from a man aged 35 to 55 with acute or convalescent COVID-19.

The chain recombines TRBV7-8 with TRBJ1-1; TRBD1 matches 9 bases. This CDR3 is 13 amino acids long. V trimming: 4 bases; J trimming: 8 bases; junction bases outside the gene matches: 5. The germline V gene encodes CDR1 SGHVS and CDR2 FQNEAQ. CDR3 region: CASSYRDRVEAFF. The CDR3 DNA sequence: TGTGCCAGCAGCTACCGGGACAGGGTGGAAGCTTTCTTT. The complete variable domain, with remaining parts taken from reference TRBV7-8 and TRBJ1-1, reads GAGVSQSPRYKVAKRGQDVALRCDPISGHVSLFWYQQALGQGPEFLTYFQNEAQLDKSGLPSDRFFAERPEGSVSTLKIQRTQQEDSAVYLCASSYRDRVEAFFGQGTRLTVV.

The V gene is TRBV19, the J gene TRBJ2-7; 8 nucleotides line up with TRBD1. Germline trimming cut 5 bases from V and 2 bases from J; bases unmatched to any gene: 5. CDR3 length: 14 residues. The germline CDR1 and CDR2 sequences are LNHDA and SQIVND (reference sequence). This CDR3 is CASSPGTGPYEQYF. The CDR3 bases are TGTGCCAGTAGTCCTGGGACAGGCCCCTACGAGCAGTACTTC. Complete variable domain (other parts from reference TRBV19 and TRBJ2-7): DGGITQSPKYLFRKEGQNVTLSCEQNLNHDAMYWYRQDPGQGLRLIYYSQIVNDFQKGDIAEGYSVSREKKESFPLTVTSAQKNPTAFYLCASSPGTGPYEQYFGPGTRLTVT.

V and J are TRBV2 and TRBJ1-5; 10 bases line up with TRBD1. Germline trimming cut 0 bases from V and 5 bases from J; bases unmatched to any gene: 4. CDR3 length: 16 amino acids. Germline values: CDR1 SNHLY, CDR2 FYNNEI. CDR3 region: CASSEALDRGHQPQHF. The CDR3 DNA is TGTGCCAGCAGTGAAGCCCTAGACAGGGGGCATCAGCCCCAGCATTTT.

V is TRBV20-1 and J is TRBJ1-1, with D uncertain. V was trimmed by 3 bases and J by 0 bases, leaving 8 bases between them. In germline, CDR1 is DFQATT, CDR2 SNEGSKA (reference sequence). This CDR3 spans 13 amino acids. The DNA of the CDR3 is TGCAGTGCTAGTCGTAGCATGAACACTGAAGCTTTCTTT. This encodes CSASRSMNTEAFF.

V and J are TRBV18 and TRBJ1-2; D is ambiguous. CDR1 KGHSH and CDR2 LQKENI come from the germline V gene. This CDR3 spans 11 amino acids. The V gene lost 3 bases and the J gene lost 3 bases, with 2 bases spanning the gap. The DNA for the CDR3 is TGTGCCAGCTCACCCGACTATGGCTACACCTTC. It is translated as CASSPDYGYTF.

The chain recombines TRBV11-2 with TRBJ1-1; D is unclear. The CDR3 is 15 residues long. Deletions cut 5 bases from V and 0 bases from J, with 13 bases between. CDR1 is SGHAT, CDR2 FQNNGV, per germline. The CDR3 sequence is CASSPPGFMNTEAFF. CDR3 sequence (DNA): TGTGCCAGCAGCCCCCCGGGTTTCATGAACACTGAAGCTTTCTTT.

This clone has a handful of counts. The chain couples TRBV3-1 (or the pseudogene TRBV3-2) to TRBJ2-7; 7 bases line up with TRBD2. This CDR3 comprises 15 residues. Germline assignment: CDR1 LGHDT and CDR2 YNNKEL (reference sequence). Trimming at V came to 3 bases and at J to 3 bases, leaving 8 bases not matched to a gene. Here the CDR3 reads CASSQGPGGYYEQYF. The DNA for the CDR3 is TGTGCCAGCAGCCAGGGGCCCGGGGGGTACTACGAGCAGTACTTC.

V usage is TRBV10-3 and J usage is TRBJ1-3; D gene unclear. This CDR3 has 13 amino acids. V was pared by 2 bases and J by 4 bases, with 6 bases between. Germline CDR1 is ENHRY and CDR2 is SYGVKD. DNA for the CDR3: TGTGCCATCAGTGAGGGAGGAGGAAACACCATATATTTT. Translating gives CAISEGGGNTIYF.

CDR3 bases: TGTGCCAGCTTTAGCGGGGATGGTGAGCAGTTCTTC. It specifies CASFSGDGEQFF. The V and J genes are TRBV6-1 and TRBJ2-1, with TRBD2 matching 8 bases. Germline V lookup: CDR1 MNHNS, CDR2 SASEGT. V lost 8 bases to trimming and J lost 9 bases; unmatched junction nucleotides: 6. This CDR3 has 12 amino acids.

The J gene is TRBJ1-4, the V gene TRBV6-5, with 11 positions matching TRBD1. The CDR3 loop spans 13 amino acids. Trimming at V came to 8 bases and at J to 7 bases, leaving 3 bases not matched to a gene. Germline V gene lookup returns CDR1 MNHEY and CDR2 SVGAGI. CDR3 sequence (DNA): TGTGCCAGCCGGGGACAGGGGGTTGAAAAACTGTTTTTT. Its protein is CASRGQGVEKLFF.

J is TRBJ2-3 and V is TRBV14; no firm D call. V was cut by 3 bases and J by 1 base, with 8 bases left in between. The length of the CDR3 is 14 residues. CDR1 SGHDN and CDR2 FVKESK come from the germline V gene. The CDR3 region has the DNA TGTGCCAGCAGCCATAATCGGGGCACAGATACGCAGTATTTT. Translating it yields CASSHNRGTDTQYF.

Remarks on this clone: A read error may account for a junction end that differs from germline. This rearrangement joins TRBV6-5 to TRBJ2-2; D gene ambiguous. CDR1 MNHEY and CDR2 SVGAGI come from the germline V gene. The CDR3 is 10 amino acids. The CDR3 DNA follows: TGCGCGACTGGGACCGGGGAGCTGTTTTTT. Its translation: CATGTGELFF.

The rearrangement joins TRBV14 to TRBJ2-7; 9 bases are a match to TRBD1. Trimming at V came to 1 base and at J to 2 bases, leaving 6 bases not matched to a gene. The CDR3 runs 16 residues. From germline, CDR1 is SGHDN and CDR2 FVKESK. The CDR3 loop reads CASSQGSGTGTYEQYF. The CDR3 DNA sequence: TGTGCCAGCAGCCAAGGGAGCGGGACAGGGACCTACGAGCAGTACTTC.

This chain's CDR3 is CASSWTPGGLNYGYTF. The DNA for the CDR3 is TGTGCCAGCAGCTGGACCCCAGGGGGCCTTAACTATGGCTACACCTTC. The chain uses TRBV5-6 and TRBJ1-2; TRBD1 agrees at 8 bases. The J segment lost 1 base and the V segment lost 3 bases, leaving 8 bases of the junction unmatched. CDR1 and CDR2 (germline): SGHDT, YYEEEE. This CDR3 region has 16 residues.

The V and J genes are TRBV21-1 and TRBJ1-2; no check of the table's D call, TRBD1, against the DNA was made. TRBV21-1 is designated a pseudogene. CDR3 size: 12 residues. The CDR3 protein is CASGQGLGGYTF. CDR3 bases: TGTGCCAGCGGTCAGGGGCTAGGGGGCTACACCTTC.

The chain links TRBV30 to TRBJ1-2; D gene ambiguous. This CDR3 spans 13 amino acids. The germline V and J ends were trimmed by 0 bases and 5 bases, with 10 bases remaining between them. CDR1 GTSNPN and CDR2 SVGIG come from the germline V gene (reference sequence). CDR3 nucleotides: TGTGCCTGGAGTGTACTGACGGGTTATGGCTACACCTTC. This translates into CAWSVLTGYGYTF.